The T cell receptor beta chain under discussion was sequenced for a study of control samples from healthy donors and cancer patients. Profiling relied on immunoSEQ multiplex PCR, and the TCRdb table lists in-frame clones only, not all of them. The sample lists fewer than 500,000 clones, around nine tenths occurring once. Germline V gives CDR1 SGHVS, CDR2 FQNEAQ. This CDR3 has 14 residues. The V gene lost 4 bases and the J gene lost 4 bases, with 13 bases spanning the gap. The receptor was derived from a man aged 35-49 years with head and neck cancer. This chain links TRBV7-8 with TRBJ2-5, with D possibly TRBD1 on 5 matching bases. The sample comprised PBMCs. In nucleotides, the CDR3 is TGTGCCAGCAGCTCAGGGAATGTTCGAGAGACCCAGTACTTC. Translation gives CASSSGNVRETQYF.